This TCR beta chain was identified during a study of T cells in Graves' hyperthyroidism and ophthalmopathy. Study background: Any treatment followed the collection of peripheral blood at initial diagnosis.

This clonotype was seen repeatedly, ten times or more. With a duration under 2 months, the hyperthyroidism was newly diagnosed in patients aged 18 to 65. Fresh peripheral blood, approximately 10 ml, yielded the PBMCs. Amplification of TCR beta CDR3 regions used RNA as the template. With the HTBI primer set, the TCR CDR3 went through a first round of RT-PCR. TCRdb recomputed calls from the multiplex PCR reads with MiXCR, one row per CDR3 protein. The data contain 300,000 to 450,000 distinct CDR3 sequences, 15% to 18% of them singletons. CDR3 length equals 17 residues. The J segment lost 5 bases and the V segment lost 5 bases, leaving 12 bases of the junction unmatched. CDR1 is SGHAT, CDR2 FQNNGV, per germline.

Sequencing input: blood. J is TRBJ2-2 and V is TRBV11-2; 9 bases fit TRBD2. This TCR was recovered from a woman in her late teens or twenties with Graves' hyperthyroidism that later progressed to Graves' ophthalmopathy. CDR3 amino acids: CASSPVSSGVRTGELFF. The CDR3 nucleotides are TGTGCCAGCAGCCCCGTGTCTAGCGGGGTGAGAACCGGGGAGCTGTTTTTT.